The present TCR beta chain was sequenced within a study of blood T cell repertoires in COVID-19 (dated by TCRdb to about 2020). At the level of the whole study: Samples covering the acute and convalescent phases of COVID-19 were provided by collaborators in the United States, Italy and Spain. Samples were obtained from the ongoing ImmuneRACE study (first 160 participants) and from over 1,000 subjects provided by 6 global collaborators. The prospective study material was composed of cDNA or gDNA derived from T cells, B-cell-depleted T cells, or PBMCs. Where HLA class I and class II types were available, the types were taken from metadata supplied by the sample provider, not from assay-based typing. A freely available public database, intended as a resource for researchers studying the immune response to SARS-CoV-2, is where the repertoires were released. Subjects who had been exposed to COVID-19, were actively infected with it, or had recovered from it provided the deeply sampled blood TCRbeta repertoires that made up the dataset. Sample metadata almost always included a de-identified subject ID, COVID-19 status, age in years and sex.

On this clone: Its specific antigen is unknown. Per-base quality was not reported, and no clone a single base away is much larger than it.

CDR1 is given as SQVTM and CDR2 as ANQGSEA, both from the germline V gene. Reading from cysteine to phenylalanine, the CDR3 counts 15 amino acids. Only CDR3 DNA remains: 45 bases, in frame from the first base. For this chain, trimming is 3 bases at the V end and 2 bases at the J end, and the number of junction bases without a gene match is 9. Enrolling through a virtual design, the prospective study's participants ranged in age from roughly 18 to 89 years and lived across 24 United States geographic areas. In the prospective study, cohorts were assigned on the basis of participant-reported clinical history obtained from a screening survey and a study questionnaire. Recovered participants in ImmuneRACE Cohort 3 were defined by two consecutive negative NP/OP PCR tests, clearance by a healthcare professional, or resolution of symptoms. Mobile phlebotomists in the prospective study collected whole blood, serum and a nasopharyngeal or oropharyngeal swab from every participant. Participants in the prospective study had the option to provide additional blood draws and questionnaires over an approximately 2-month period. Before DNA extraction, blood samples from the prospective study were shipped at room temperature or frozen.

The paper as a whole reports these results and caveats: The quantity of clinical and demographic metadata differed by source and by participant and was supplied without curation.

TCRbeta CDR3 regions were amplified from genomic DNA by means of the immunoSEQ Assay, a bias-controlled multiplex PCR. On the study's bioinformatics: Within the assay, amplification of reference gene primers was used to estimate how many nucleated cells each sample contained. Sequence reads were collapsed and filtered to measure the absolute abundance of every unique TCRbeta CDR3 rearrangement. For each sample, productive Simpson clonality was calculated by taking the square root of Simpson's diversity index across productive rearrangements. In its TCRdb copy, this immuneACCESS table keeps in-frame sequences only and misses some clones. Where compared with another copy, unresolved V genes explain less than half of these, and the others have no known cause. V and J calls plus clone size are reproduced from that table; the DNA served to infer D and trimming. A total of roughly 290,000 clones appear in this sample, 70% to 90% of them only once. In total, the top ten clones hold 4.3% of the sample.

Sequencing was carried out using PBMCs or T cells enriched from blood (not recorded which). In this chain, TRBV29-1 is recombined with TRBJ2-7; 8 central nucleotides agree with TRBD2. This TCR came from a woman under 40 who had recovered from COVID-19. The CDR3 loop reads CSVDGGAFPPYEQYF. The nucleotide sequence reads TGCAGCGTTGACGGGGGGGCATTCCCCCCCTACGAGCAGTACTTC.